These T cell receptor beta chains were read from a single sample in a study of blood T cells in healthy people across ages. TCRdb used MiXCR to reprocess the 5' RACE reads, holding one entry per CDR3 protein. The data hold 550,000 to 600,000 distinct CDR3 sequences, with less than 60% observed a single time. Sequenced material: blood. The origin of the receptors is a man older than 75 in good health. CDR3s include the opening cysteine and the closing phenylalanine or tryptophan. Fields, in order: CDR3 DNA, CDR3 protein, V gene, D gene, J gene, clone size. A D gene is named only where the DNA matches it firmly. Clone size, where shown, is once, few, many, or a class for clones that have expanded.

CDR3nt: TGTGCCAGCAGTCCCTATAGCAATCAGCCCCAGCATTTT
CDR3aa: CASSPYSNQPQHF
v_gene: TRBV6-6
d_gene: NA
j_gene: TRBJ1-5
abundance: many

CDR3nt: TGCGCCAGCAGCCAGCATAAAAGTGTTAGCGGGACTTACGAGCAGTTCTTC
CDR3aa: CASSQHKSVSGTYEQFF
v_gene: TRBV4-3
d_gene: TRBD2
j_gene: TRBJ2-1
abundance: NA

CDR3nt: TGCAGCGTTGATATGACAGGAACTAATGAAAAACTGTTTTTT
CDR3aa: CSVDMTGTNEKLFF
v_gene: TRBV29-1
d_gene: NA
j_gene: TRBJ1-4
abundance: few

CDR3nt: TGTGCCAGCAGCTTAGACCAGACTACAGAGACCCAGTACTTC
CDR3aa: CASSLDQTTETQYF
v_gene: TRBV7-2
d_gene: NA
j_gene: TRBJ2-5
abundance: once

CDR3nt: TGTGCCAGCAGTTTTGGGGTAGCGGGATGGGCAGATACGCAGTATTTT
CDR3aa: CASSFGVAGWADTQYF
v_gene: TRBV28
d_gene: TRBD2
j_gene: TRBJ2-3
abundance: once

CDR3nt: TGTGCCAGCAGAACCCGGGACAGACTCATCGCCGGGGAGCTGTTTTTT
CDR3aa: CASRTRDRLIAGELFF
v_gene: TRBV6-5
d_gene: TRBD1
j_gene: TRBJ2-2
abundance: many

CDR3nt: TGCGCCAGCAGCTTGGTCGACAAGGAAGCTTTCTTT
CDR3aa: CASSLVDKEAFF
v_gene: TRBV5-1
d_gene: NA
j_gene: TRBJ1-1
abundance: many

CDR3nt: TGCGCCAGCAGCCAAGGGGAGGCTGTTAGCACAGATACGCAGTATTTT
CDR3aa: CASSQGEAVSTDTQYF
v_gene: TRBV4-3
d_gene: NA
j_gene: TRBJ2-3
abundance: many

CDR3nt: TGCGCCAGCAGCTTGAGCGGGGGGGTCACAGATACGCAGTATTTT
CDR3aa: CASSLSGGVTDTQYF
v_gene: TRBV5-1
d_gene: TRBD2
j_gene: TRBJ2-3
abundance: NA

CDR3nt: TGTGCCAGCAGTGTCGACACTAGCGGGTCCATGTACGAGCAGTACTTC
CDR3aa: CASSVDTSGSMYEQYF
v_gene: TRBV6-6
d_gene: TRBD2
j_gene: TRBJ2-7
abundance: NA

CDR3nt: TGTGCCAGCAGCTTCAACGGGTTCAATCAGCCCCAGCATTTT
CDR3aa: CASSFNGFNQPQHF
v_gene: TRBV7-9
d_gene: NA
j_gene: TRBJ1-5
abundance: few

CDR3nt: TGTGCCAGCAACGACAGGGATTATCAGCCCCAGCATTTT
CDR3aa: CASNDRDYQPQHF
v_gene: TRBV6-2/TRBV6-3
d_gene: TRBD1
j_gene: TRBJ1-5
abundance: few

CDR3nt: TGTGCCAGCAGCCCCCGGACAGGGTCAATGGAGACCCAGTACTTC
CDR3aa: CASSPRTGSMETQYF
v_gene: TRBV6-5
d_gene: TRBD1
j_gene: TRBJ2-5
abundance: NA

CDR3nt: TGCAGCGGGGCAGGAGGTCATAAAGCAAACGAGACCCAGTACTTC
CDR3aa: CSGAGGHKANETQYF
v_gene: TRBV29-1
d_gene: NA
j_gene: TRBJ2-5
abundance: NA

CDR3nt: TGCGCCAGCAGCTCCTCCCTGGGGGAGCAGTTCTTC
CDR3aa: CASSSSLGEQFF
v_gene: TRBV5-1
d_gene: NA
j_gene: TRBJ2-1
abundance: NA

CDR3nt: TGTGCCAGCACCCAGGGGGACGGACGGGGTCCCGGGGAGCTGTTTTTT
CDR3aa: CASTQGDGRGPGELFF
v_gene: TRBV6-6
d_gene: TRBD1
j_gene: TRBJ2-2
abundance: few

CDR3nt: TGCAGTGCTAGAACTGGGGTTGGCACAGATACGCAGTATTTT
CDR3aa: CSARTGVGTDTQYF
v_gene: TRBV20-1
d_gene: NA
j_gene: TRBJ2-3
abundance: few

CDR3nt: TGCGCCAGCAGCTTGCAGTCCTCGGGGAGCAACGAGCAGTACTTC
CDR3aa: CASSLQSSGSNEQYF
v_gene: TRBV5-1
d_gene: NA
j_gene: TRBJ2-7
abundance: NA

CDR3nt: TGCAGTGCTAGAGTCCAACCGGGACCATCCAAATACGAGCAGTACTTC
CDR3aa: CSARVQPGPSKYEQYF
v_gene: TRBV20-1
d_gene: NA
j_gene: TRBJ2-7
abundance: NA

CDR3nt: TGTGCCAGCAGCCAAGATCTCGTACAGACCTACAATGAGCAGTTCTTC
CDR3aa: CASSQDLVQTYNEQFF
v_gene: TRBV4-2
d_gene: NA
j_gene: TRBJ2-1
abundance: NA

CDR3nt: TGTGCCAGCAGGTACAGGAATGAAAAACTGTTTTTT
CDR3aa: CASRYRNEKLFF
v_gene: TRBV6-6
d_gene: NA
j_gene: TRBJ1-4
abundance: few

CDR3nt: TGCAGCGTTCGACCTAGCGGGAGCTACGAGCAGTACTTC
CDR3aa: CSVRPSGSYEQYF
v_gene: TRBV29-1
d_gene: TRBD2
j_gene: TRBJ2-7
abundance: many

CDR3nt: TGTGCCATCAGTGAGGAGACTAGCGGGGATTACGAGCAGTACTTC
CDR3aa: CAISEETSGDYEQYF
v_gene: TRBV10-3
d_gene: TRBD2
j_gene: TRBJ2-7
abundance: NA

CDR3nt: TGTGCCAGCAGTTCGGGACTAGCGGAGGGGGCCAAAAACATTCAGTACTTC
CDR3aa: CASSSGLAEGAKNIQYF
v_gene: TRBV6-5
d_gene: TRBD2
j_gene: TRBJ2-4
abundance: NA

CDR3nt: TGTGCCTGGAGTGGGTTGAGCGGGAGTTACAATGAGCAGTTCTTC
CDR3aa: CAWSGLSGSYNEQFF
v_gene: TRBV30
d_gene: TRBD2
j_gene: TRBJ2-1
abundance: NA

CDR3nt: TGCAGTGCTAGTTCCCGGGTCACTGAAGCTTTCTTT
CDR3aa: CSASSRVTEAFF
v_gene: TRBV20-1
d_gene: NA
j_gene: TRBJ1-1
abundance: NA

CDR3nt: TGTGCCAGCAGCCCCCCCCGGGGACAACGCACAGATACGCAGTATTTT
CDR3aa: CASSPPRGQRTDTQYF
v_gene: TRBV7-2
d_gene: NA
j_gene: TRBJ2-3
abundance: NA

CDR3nt: TGTGCCAGCAGTGTTGTGGGGGCAGGGGATGAGCAGTTCTTC
CDR3aa: CASSVVGAGDEQFF
v_gene: TRBV2
d_gene: NA
j_gene: TRBJ2-1
abundance: NA

CDR3nt: TGTGCCAGCAGCTTAGGGATTCATAGGGGAACGGACGAGCAGTACTTC
CDR3aa: CASSLGIHRGTDEQYF
v_gene: TRBV11-2
d_gene: NA
j_gene: TRBJ2-7
abundance: NA

CDR3nt: TGTGCCAGCAGCGTAGACCCAGATACGCAGTATTTT
CDR3aa: CASSVDPDTQYF
v_gene: TRBV9
d_gene: NA
j_gene: TRBJ2-3
abundance: NA

CDR3nt: TGTGCCAGCAGTTTCGCGGGTAGGGGGGGCTACACCTTC
CDR3aa: CASSFAGRGGYTF
v_gene: TRBV27
d_gene: NA
j_gene: TRBJ1-2
abundance: few

CDR3nt: TGTGCCAGCAGCTCGTCGGATACGCAGTATTTT
CDR3aa: CASSSSDTQYF
v_gene: TRBV9
d_gene: NA
j_gene: TRBJ2-3
abundance: many